Below are 3 T cell receptor beta chains sequenced from a single sample in a study of T cell responses to AZD1222 COVID-19 vaccine. The protocol was immunoSEQ multiplex PCR, while the TCRdb copy is restricted to in-frame clones and leaves out a portion. The table has 100,000 to 150,000 clones, 85% to 90% seen once. The material sequenced was peripheral blood, taken on day 0 of AZD1222 vaccination. Receptors originate from an adult in good health.

J is TRBJ2-7 and V is TRBV2; 7 bases are a match to TRBD1. Trimming at V came to 6 bases and at J to 6 bases, leaving 8 bases not matched to a gene. This CDR3 is built from 13 residues. Germline assignment: CDR1 SNHLY and CDR2 FYNNEI. This CDR3 is CASSGTVVGEQYF. CDR3 nucleotide sequence: TGTGCCAGCAGCGGGACAGTTGTGGGCGAGCAGTACTTC.

This chain links TRBV7-3 with TRBJ1-3, with a weak D call TRBD1 (5 bases). Germline values: CDR1 SGHTA, CDR2 FQGTGA. V was clipped by 8 bases and J by 4 bases, with 12 bases between them. The CDR3 has 13 residues. The CDR3 loop is CASGRGSGNTIYF. The CDR3 bases are TGTGCCAGCGGCCGGGGGTCGGGAAACACCATATATTTT. The variable domain in full, with the rest retrieved from reference TRBV7-3 and TRBJ1-3, is GAGVSQTPSNKVTEKGKYVELRCDPISGHTALYWYRQSLGQGPEFLIYFQGTGAADDSGLPNDRFFAVRPEGSVSTLKIQRTERGDSAVYLCASGRGSGNTIYFGEGSWLTVV.

V and J are TRBV7-9 and TRBJ1-1, with 7 bases fitting TRBD1. The CDR3 length is 15 residues. V shed 5 bases, J shed 0 bases, and the junction held 6 bases outside the gene matches. Germline CDR1 reads SEHNR; CDR2 reads FQNEAQ (reference sequence). The CDR3 sequence is CASSAHRGMNTEAFF. The CDR3 DNA reads as TGTGCCAGCAGCGCTCACAGGGGAATGAACACTGAAGCTTTCTTT.